This T cell receptor (beta chain) is drawn from a study of cytomegalovirus exposure and HLA in healthy donors. Primers for the PCR totalled 60 Vbeta and 13 Jbeta. Only in-frame clones appear in the TCRdb table, and some are missing; sequencing was by immunoSEQ multiplex PCR. The sample comprises around 160,000 clones, roughly 80% of which are singletons, and approximately 2.3% rests with the top ten. V was cut by 4 bases and J by 5 bases, with 15 bases left in between. CDR1 and CDR2 (germline): SGHRS, YFSETQ. The length of the CDR3 is 14 residues. The origin of this receptor is a man aged 50-59 years in good health and CMV-seropositive. The chain employs TRBV5-1 and TRBJ2-5; weak D call: TRBD2 (6 bases). Specimen: PBMCs. The CDR3 DNA reads TGCGCCAGCAGCCGGGACTCCCGTTCGGAGACCCAGTACTTC. Its translation: CASSRDSRSETQYF.